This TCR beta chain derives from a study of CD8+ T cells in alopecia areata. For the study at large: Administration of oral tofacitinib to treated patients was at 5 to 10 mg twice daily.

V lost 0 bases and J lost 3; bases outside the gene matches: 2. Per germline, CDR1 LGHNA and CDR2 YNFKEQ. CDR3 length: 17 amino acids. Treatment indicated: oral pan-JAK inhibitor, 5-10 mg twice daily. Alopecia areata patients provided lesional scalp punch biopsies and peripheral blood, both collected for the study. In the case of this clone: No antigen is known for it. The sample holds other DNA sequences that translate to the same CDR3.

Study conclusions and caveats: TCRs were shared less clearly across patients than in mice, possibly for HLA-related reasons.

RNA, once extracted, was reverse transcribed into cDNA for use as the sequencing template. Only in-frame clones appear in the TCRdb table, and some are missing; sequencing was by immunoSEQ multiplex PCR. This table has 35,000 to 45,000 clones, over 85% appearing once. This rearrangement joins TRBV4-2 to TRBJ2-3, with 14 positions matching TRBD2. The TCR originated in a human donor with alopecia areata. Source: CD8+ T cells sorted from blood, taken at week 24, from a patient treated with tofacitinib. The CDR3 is CASSQERTSGGTDTQYF. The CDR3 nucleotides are TGTGCCAGCAGCCAAGAGAGGACTAGCGGGGGGACAGATACGCAGTATTTT.